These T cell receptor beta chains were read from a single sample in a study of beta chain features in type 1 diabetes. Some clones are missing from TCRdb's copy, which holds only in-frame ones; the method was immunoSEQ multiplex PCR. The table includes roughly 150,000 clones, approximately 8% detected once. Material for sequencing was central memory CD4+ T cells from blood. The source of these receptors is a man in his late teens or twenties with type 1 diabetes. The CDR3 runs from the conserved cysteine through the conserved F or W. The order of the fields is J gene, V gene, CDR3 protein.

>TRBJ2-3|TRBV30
CAWSVSSYTQYF
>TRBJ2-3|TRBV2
CASNQFKQPTDTQYF
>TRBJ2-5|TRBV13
CASSYQQGETQYF
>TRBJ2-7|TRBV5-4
CASSLAGVGNEQYF
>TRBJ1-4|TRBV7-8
CASSSDSLGEKLFF
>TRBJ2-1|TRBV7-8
CASSYGTNYNEQFF
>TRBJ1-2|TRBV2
CASSGSGLYGYTF
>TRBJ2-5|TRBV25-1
CASRAGVTGRAETQYF
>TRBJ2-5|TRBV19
CASSMSRAETQYF
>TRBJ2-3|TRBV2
CASSRIAETDTQYF
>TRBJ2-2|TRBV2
CASSDTGTRELFF
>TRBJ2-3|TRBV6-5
CASSRTGGASNTQYF
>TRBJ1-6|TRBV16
CASSQSSSPLHF
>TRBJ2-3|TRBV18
CASSPRAGGTDTQYF
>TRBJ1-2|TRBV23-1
CASSQRLPGPGYTF
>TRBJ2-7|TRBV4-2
CASSQDLIGRLLSLSCEQYF
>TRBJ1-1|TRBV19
CASSWDRGPAEAFF
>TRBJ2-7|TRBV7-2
CASSPGGTPVNEQYF
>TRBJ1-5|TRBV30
CAWSTQGTEPQHF
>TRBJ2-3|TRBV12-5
CASGSTTSGLNQYF
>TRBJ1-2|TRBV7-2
CASSYSPEGSYGYTF
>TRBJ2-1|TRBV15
CATSRDLGPEQFF